This T cell receptor beta chain was captured in a study of T cell repertoires in cytomegalovirus infection. The overall study: TCR beta signatures that were public indicated CMV infection and matching HLA type.

TCRdb re-analysed the reads in MiXCR, keeping a single row per CDR3 protein. The table includes around 900,000 distinct CDR3 sequences, 30% to 40% detected once. CDR1 is LGHNA and CDR2 is YSLEER in the germline V gene. CDR3 length: 15 amino acids. V was shortened by 0 bases and J by 2 bases, with 9 bases between the two germline ends. This clonotype turned up a few times. Its antigen is unknown. Study-level results: Summed frequency of public TCR beta families distinguished CMV carriers with the relevant HLA. HLA-C-restricted CMV-specific TCR beta clonotypes were dominant in the ex vivo response.

This TCR derives from a human donor in good health (CMV status not recorded). Some clones in this sample may be carry-over from other donors' samples. This specimen consisted of cultured CD8+ T cells from PBMCs, obtained from culture after CMV antigen stimulation. The chain combines TRBV4-3 with TRBJ2-3; D perhaps matches TRBD2 (5 bases). The CDR3 DNA follows: TGCGCCAGCAGCCAAGAGACCGGGAACACAGATACGCAGTATTTT. As protein: CASSQETGNTDTQYF.